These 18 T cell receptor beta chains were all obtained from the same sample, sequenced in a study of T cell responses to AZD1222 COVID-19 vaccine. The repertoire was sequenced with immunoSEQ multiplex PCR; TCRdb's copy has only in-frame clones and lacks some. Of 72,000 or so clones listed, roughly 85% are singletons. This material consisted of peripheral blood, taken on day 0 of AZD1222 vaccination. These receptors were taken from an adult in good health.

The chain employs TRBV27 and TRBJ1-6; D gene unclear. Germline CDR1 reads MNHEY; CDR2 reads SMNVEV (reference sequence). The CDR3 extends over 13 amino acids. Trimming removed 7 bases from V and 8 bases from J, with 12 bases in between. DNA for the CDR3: TGTGCCAGCATGAAAGACTTTTATTCACCCCTCCACTTT. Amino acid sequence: CASMKDFYSPLHF.

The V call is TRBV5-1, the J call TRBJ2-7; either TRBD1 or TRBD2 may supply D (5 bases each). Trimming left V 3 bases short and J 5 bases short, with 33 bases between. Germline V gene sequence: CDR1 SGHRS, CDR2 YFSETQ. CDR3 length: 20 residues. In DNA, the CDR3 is TGCGCCAGCAGCTCTCTTCGGAACCGGGGAACGGGCGTAGGGGTCCACGAGCAGTACTTC. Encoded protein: CASSSLRNRGTGVGVHEQYF.

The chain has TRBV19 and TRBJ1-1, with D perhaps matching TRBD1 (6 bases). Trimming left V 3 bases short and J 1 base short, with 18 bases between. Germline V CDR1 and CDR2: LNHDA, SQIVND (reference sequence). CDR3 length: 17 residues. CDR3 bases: TGTGCCAGTAGTATCACTCCCGGGACATCCGAGAACACTGAAGCTTTCTTT. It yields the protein CASSITPGTSENTEAFF.

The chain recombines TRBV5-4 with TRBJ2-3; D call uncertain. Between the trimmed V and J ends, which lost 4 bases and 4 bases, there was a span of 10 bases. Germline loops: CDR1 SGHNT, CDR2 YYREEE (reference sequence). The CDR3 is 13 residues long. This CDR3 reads CASSAAGSDTQYF. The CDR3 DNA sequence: TGTGCCAGCAGCGCGGCAGGATCAGATACGCAGTATTTT.

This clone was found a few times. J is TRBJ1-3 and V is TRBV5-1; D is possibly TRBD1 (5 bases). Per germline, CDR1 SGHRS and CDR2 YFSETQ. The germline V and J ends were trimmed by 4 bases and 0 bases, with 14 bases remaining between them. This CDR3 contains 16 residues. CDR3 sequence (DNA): TGCGCCAGCAGCACCGGGGGGACCACCTCTGGAAACACCATATATTTT. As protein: CASSTGGTTSGNTIYF. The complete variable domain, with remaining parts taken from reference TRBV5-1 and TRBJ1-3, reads KAGVTQTPRYLIKTRGQQVTLSCSPISGHRSVSWYQQTPGQGLQFLFEYFSETQRNKGNFPGRFSGRQFSNSRSEMNVSTLELGDSALYLCASSTGGTTSGNTIYFGEGSWLTVV.

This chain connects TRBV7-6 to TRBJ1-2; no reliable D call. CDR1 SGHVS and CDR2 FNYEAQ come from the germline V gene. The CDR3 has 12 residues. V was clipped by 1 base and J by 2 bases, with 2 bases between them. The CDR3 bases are TGTGCCAGCAGCTTAGAGAACTATGGCTACACCTTC. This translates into CASSLENYGYTF.

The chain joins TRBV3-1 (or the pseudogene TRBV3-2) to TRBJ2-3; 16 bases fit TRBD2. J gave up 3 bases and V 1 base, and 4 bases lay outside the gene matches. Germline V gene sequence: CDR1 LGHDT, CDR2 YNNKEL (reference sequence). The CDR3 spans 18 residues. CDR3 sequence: CASSQVGTSGGATDTQYF. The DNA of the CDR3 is TGTGCCAGCAGCCAAGTGGGGACTAGCGGGGGGGCGACAGATACGCAGTATTTT.

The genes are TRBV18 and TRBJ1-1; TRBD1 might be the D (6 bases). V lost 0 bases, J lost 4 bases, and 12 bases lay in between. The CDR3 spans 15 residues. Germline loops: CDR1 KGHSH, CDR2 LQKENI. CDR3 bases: TGTGCCAGCTCACCACCTACAGGGAGCGGCACTGAAGCTTTCTTT. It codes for CASSPPTGSGTEAFF. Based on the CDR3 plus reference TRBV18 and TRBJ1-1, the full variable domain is NAGVMQNPRHLVRRRGQEARLRCSPMKGHSHVYWYRQLPEEGLKFMVYLQKENIIDESGMPKERFSAEFPKEGPSILRIQQVVRGDSAAYFCASSPPTGSGTEAFFGQGTRLTVV.

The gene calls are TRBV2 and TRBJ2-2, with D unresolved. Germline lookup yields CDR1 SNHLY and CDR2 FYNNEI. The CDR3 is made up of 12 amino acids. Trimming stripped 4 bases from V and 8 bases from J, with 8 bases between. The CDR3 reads CASSGSFGELFF. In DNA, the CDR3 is TGTGCCAGCAGTGGATCCTTTGGGGAGCTGTTTTTT.

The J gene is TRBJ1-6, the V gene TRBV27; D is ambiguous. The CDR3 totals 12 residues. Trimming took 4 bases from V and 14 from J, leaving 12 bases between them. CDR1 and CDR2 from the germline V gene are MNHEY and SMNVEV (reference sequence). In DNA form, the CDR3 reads TGTGCCAGCAGTTCCTCAACGAGAGCCCTCCACTTT. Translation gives CASSSSTRALHF.

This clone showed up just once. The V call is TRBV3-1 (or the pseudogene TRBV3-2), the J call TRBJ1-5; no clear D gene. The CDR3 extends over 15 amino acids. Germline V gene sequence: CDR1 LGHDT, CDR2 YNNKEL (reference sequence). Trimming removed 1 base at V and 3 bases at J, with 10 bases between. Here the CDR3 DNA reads TGTGCCAGCAGCCAAGGCTCCCAGTACAATCAGCCCCAGCATTTT. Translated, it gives CASSQGSQYNQPQHF.

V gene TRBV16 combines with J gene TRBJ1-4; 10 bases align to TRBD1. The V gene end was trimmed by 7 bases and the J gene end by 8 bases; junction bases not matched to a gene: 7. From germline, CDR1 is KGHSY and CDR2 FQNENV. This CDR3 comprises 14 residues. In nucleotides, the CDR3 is TGTGCCAGCACTCCCGGGACAGGGGAAGAAAAACTGTTTTTT. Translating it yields CASTPGTGEEKLFF.

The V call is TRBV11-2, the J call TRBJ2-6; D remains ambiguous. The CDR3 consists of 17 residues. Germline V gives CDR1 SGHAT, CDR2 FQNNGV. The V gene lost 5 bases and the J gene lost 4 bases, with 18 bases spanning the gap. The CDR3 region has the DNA TGTGCCAGCAGCCATACAATATCAGGTGCGGGGGCCAACGTCCTGACTTTC. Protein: CASSHTISGAGANVLTF.

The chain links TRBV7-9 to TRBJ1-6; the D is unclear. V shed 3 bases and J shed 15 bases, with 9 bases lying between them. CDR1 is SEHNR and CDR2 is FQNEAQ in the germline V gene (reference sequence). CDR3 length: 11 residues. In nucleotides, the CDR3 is TGTGCCAGCAGCTTTAAGGAACTCCTCCACTTT. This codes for CASSFKELLHF.

Here the CDR3 DNA reads TGTGCCAGTAGCCAAATGAACACTGAAGCTTTCTTT. Its protein is CASSQMNTEAFF. This chain links TRBV19 with TRBJ1-1; D ambiguous. Per germline, CDR1 LNHDA and CDR2 SQIVND (reference sequence). The V end lost 6 bases, the J end lost 0 bases, and 5 bases lay between the germline ends. The CDR3 runs 12 residues.

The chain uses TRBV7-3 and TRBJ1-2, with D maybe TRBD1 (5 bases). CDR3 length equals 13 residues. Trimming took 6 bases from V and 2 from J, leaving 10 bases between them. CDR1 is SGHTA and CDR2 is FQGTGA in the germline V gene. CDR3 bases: TGTGCCAGCAGTTCCACAGGCAACTATGGCTACACCTTC. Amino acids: CASSSTGNYGYTF.

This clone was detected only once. CDR3: CASRPQGSNYGYTF. The CDR3 coding sequence is TGTGCCAGCAGACCTCAGGGGTCGAACTATGGCTACACCTTC. The V and J genes are TRBV3-1 (or the pseudogene TRBV3-2) and TRBJ1-2, with D possibly matching TRBD1 (6 bases). V shed 6 bases and J shed 2 bases, with 13 bases lying between them. This CDR3 has 14 amino acids. The germline CDR1 and CDR2 sequences are LGHDT and YNNKEL (reference sequence).

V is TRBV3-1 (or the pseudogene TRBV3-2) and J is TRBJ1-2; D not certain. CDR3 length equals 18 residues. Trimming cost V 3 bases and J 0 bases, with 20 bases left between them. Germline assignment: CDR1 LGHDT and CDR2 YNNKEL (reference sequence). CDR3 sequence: CASSQLWHLDPANYGYTF. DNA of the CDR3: TGTGCCAGCAGCCAGTTGTGGCACCTGGACCCGGCTAACTATGGCTACACCTTC.